Detailed here is one T cell receptor beta chain. This receptor's antigen is unknown. No much larger clone exists at a distance of one base, and base qualities are not known. Its CDR3 holds 13 amino acids, cysteine through phenylalanine. Only CDR3 DNA is held: 39 bases, read in frame from base 1. V ends up 3 bases short and J 12 bases short, with an unmatched junction base count of 6. CDR1 SGHTA and CDR2 FQGNSA are derived from the germline V gene. The data derive from a study of T cell responses to AZD1222 COVID-19 vaccine (dated by TCRdb to 2020 to 2023). For context, the study as a whole: Because spike-specific TCR depth and breadth did not differ between the two schedules, AZD1222 recipients who got a second dose at roughly 4 weeks were pooled with those who got a second dose at roughly 12 weeks. A total of approximately 250 trial participants underwent TCR sequencing, of whom 200 to 220 had received two doses of AZD1222 and about 26 had received two doses of the MenACWY control vaccine. Enrollment into the trials was organized by age into subgroups of 18-55, 56-69 and 70-plus years, and those subgroups contained approximately 150, 30 and 60 TCR-sequenced participants, respectively. What the study reported, not specific to this receptor: In the small 56-69-year group, the increase in depth fell short of significance, most likely because of low power. Conclusions about previously exposed vaccinees were limited because only six AZD1222 recipients were SARS-CoV-2 seropositive at baseline. CD4 TCRs associated with the vaccine covered the entire spike protein, and the dominant responses were in regions 160-218 and 743-854. Because no day 14 peak-response samples were available, the repertoires could be characterized only after the peak T cell response. Epitopes outside the regions mutated in the B.1.351 and B.1.1.7 variants were reportedly recognized by nearly half of the unique spike-specific TCRs. A significant rise in spike-specific TCR breadth and depth was observed after two AZD1222 doses relative to day 0 and relative to MenACWY recipients. Participants were mostly white British and included more females than males, and it was suggested by the authors that clonal diversity may have been underestimated.

The sample's time point label, in plain terms: baseline before first vaccination. The vaccinee samples were drawn from two UK trials, COV001 and COV002, one of which was a single-blind randomized controlled phase 2/3 trial testing AZD1222 (ChAdOx1 nCoV-19) in healthy adults. For TCRbeta chain sequencing, PBMC samples from trial participants were taken at day 0 and at day 28 after the second dose. The CDR3 regions of human TCRbeta chains were analyzed by immunosequencing. Processing in the source paper ran as follows. Repertoire TCRs were matched against a reference library of SARS-CoV-2-specific TCRs generated with the MIRA antigen-specificity platform. Breadth was defined as the fraction of unique TCRs that were SARS-CoV-2-associated, and depth was defined as the fraction of total T cells that were SARS-CoV-2-associated. Using the MIRA data, each spike-specific TCR was mapped to the spike region that the TCR reacts to and placed in a CD4 or CD8 class. Log10-transformed breadth and depth values were compared by one-way ANOVA with Sidak's multiple comparisons tests. Drawn from immuneACCESS, this table holds only the in-frame rearrangements with V and J called that TCRdb kept. Clones are partly lost; checked studies trace under half to an unresolved V gene and leave the rest unexplained. D and trimming were read from the DNA, whereas the V and J calls and clone size are those reported in that table. The sample table contains approximately 160,000 clones; only one count was recorded for approximately 88% of them. The ten most abundant clones make up roughly 2.1% of the sample.

This receptor was obtained from an adult in good health. The chain is encoded by TRBV7-2 joined to TRBJ1-4; 8 central nucleotides agree with TRBD1. The sample in question was peripheral blood, obtained on day 0 of AZD1222 vaccination. The DNA reads TGTGCCAGCAGCTTCAGGGGCAGGGGGCAACTGTTTTTT. Translated, it gives CASSFRGRGQLFF.